A single sample gave rise to the 2 T cell receptor beta chains below, sequenced in a study of blood T cell repertoires in COVID-19. This table comes from immunoSEQ multiplex PCR, and its TCRdb copy is limited to in-frame clones, with some not included. The sample contains 200,000 to 250,000 clones, roughly 80% of which appear only once. The source material was peripheral blood. The origin of the receptors is a woman older than 75 with COVID-19, enrolled during active disease.

The V call is TRBV6-5, the J call TRBJ2-5; TRBD1 is a possible D gene (6 bases). V lost 6 bases and J lost 5, with 16 bases in between. The CDR3 runs 14 residues. CDR1 MNHEY and CDR2 SVGAGI come from the germline V gene. The CDR3 DNA reads as TGTGCCAGCAGGCTGGGACATCAGGGGGAGACCCAGTACTTC. As protein: CASRLGHQGETQYF.

V is TRBV5-5 and J is TRBJ1-6; D unresolved. Germline V gene data show CDR1 as SGHKS and CDR2 as YYEKEE (reference sequence). Trimming removed 3 bases at V and 8 bases at J, with 6 bases between. The CDR3 covers 12 residues. The CDR3 bases are TGTGCCAGCAGCTCGAGGGATTCACCCCTCCACTTT. It specifies CASSSRDSPLHF. Full variable domain (missing parts from reference TRBV5-5 and TRBJ1-6): DAGVTQSPTHLIKTRGQQVTLRCSPISGHKSVSWYQQVLGQGPQFIFQYYEKEERGRGNFPDRFSARQFPNYSSELNVNALLLGDSALYLCASSSRDSPLHFGNGTRLTVT.